The source of this T cell receptor beta chain is a study of T cells after yellow fever vaccination. V lost 0 bases and J lost 7, with 17 bases in between. Germline CDR1 is LGHNA and CDR2 is YSLEER. This CDR3 spans 16 amino acids. A single record per CDR3 protein comes from TCRdb applying MiXCR to the 5' RACE reads. The repertoire consists of about 260,000 distinct CDR3 sequences, with around 4.9% occurring once and the leading ten covering around 3.3%. V usage is TRBV4-3 and J usage is TRBJ2-3; D uncertain. The material was CD4+ T cells sorted from PBMCs, obtained on the day of the yellow fever booster vaccination. The TCR was taken from a man aged 18 to 35 who received the YFV17D yellow fever vaccine. The CDR3 region has the DNA TGCGCCAGCAGCCAAGAATTAGGCAGGTTCTCTTATACGCAGTATTTT. Its protein is CASSQELGRFSYTQYF.